This paragraph covers one TCR beta chain sequence. Germline lookup yields CDR1 GTSNPN and CDR2 SVGIG (reference sequence). The ends were cut back, 0 bases at V and 8 bases at J, with 10 bases in the middle. The CDR3 runs to 12 residues. Authors' methods: Amplification with reference gene primers provided the estimates of nucleated cell counts. Repertoires were generated with immunoSEQ multiplex PCR, while TCRdb's copy carries only in-frame clones and drops some. V, J and clone size are taken as reported in that table, and D and trimming were inferred from the DNA itself. The sample includes tens of thousands of clones, over 75% seen only once; the top ten take 3.5% to 5%. These data originate in a study of blood T cell repertoires in COVID-19. Study overall: The analysed material was cDNA or gDNA that came from T cells, B-cell-depleted T cells, or PBMCs.

The sequence derives from a human donor in a cohort sampled during active COVID-19. The V and J genes are TRBV30 and TRBJ1-2, with D unresolved. The sample was peripheral blood. The CDR3, as DNA: TGTGCCTGGAGTGTAACCAGCGGCGGCTACACCTTC. Amino acids: CAWSVTSGGYTF.